The TCR beta chain described here comes from a study of blood T cells in healthy people across ages. Study-level information: The capture of about one barcoded beta molecule per two T cells was achieved by template switching.

Concerning this clonotype: The target antigen is unknown.

A sample-barcoded 5' primer and a J-beta primer mix were used in a second PCR of about 7 to 12 cycles. TCRdb redid the calling of the 5' RACE reads with MiXCR, one entry per CDR3 protein. The sample comprises roughly 700,000 distinct CDR3 sequences, about 25% of which are singletons, and 9.4% rests with the top ten. The CDR3 sequence is 12 residues long. Germline-derived CDR1 and CDR2 are SQVTM and ANQGSEA. V lost 0 bases, J lost 10 bases, and 10 bases lay in between. General study results and limits: Age advanced and TCR beta diversity per million T cells fell, roughly linearly.

The sample was also linked to a second study, of T cells of mothers and their children. This second study notes: The donors comprised over 5 children and their three healthy Caucasian mothers. It was related mother-child pairs that showed slightly higher overlap than unrelated pairs, without reaching significance.

The sequencing sample was made of blood. The chain employs TRBV29-1 and TRBJ2-1; perhaps TRBD2 as D (6 bases). The sequence came from a boy aged 5-17 years in good health. The CDR3 DNA reads TGCAGCGTTGAAGATTGGAGGGTCGAGCAGTTCTTC. It codes for CSVEDWRVEQFF.